The clone carrying this T cell receptor (beta chain) has a count of ten or more. The sample originates from a study of T-cell reconstitution after alpha-beta-depleted transplantation in children. This sample's TCRbeta library carried unique molecular identifier barcodes. Using its own MiXCR run on the PCR reads, TCRdb lists one record per CDR3 protein. The repertoire holds roughly 300,000 distinct CDR3 sequences, about 9.4% seen once, with approximately 2.3% in the top ten. CDR1 is SGDLS and CDR2 is YYNGEE in the germline V gene. V lost 5 bases to trimming and J lost 5 bases, with 14 bases between them. This CDR3 is built from 13 residues.

This receptor was obtained from a human donor who donated a stem cell graft to a child with acute lymphoblastic leukemia. The source was PBMCs from the stem cell graft donor, collected from the stem cell graft. The chain couples TRBV9 to TRBJ2-7; D remains unclear. CDR3 amino acids: CASSLGGEHEQYF. The CDR3 region has the DNA TGTGCCAGCAGTCTGGGCGGAGAGCACGAGCAGTACTTC.